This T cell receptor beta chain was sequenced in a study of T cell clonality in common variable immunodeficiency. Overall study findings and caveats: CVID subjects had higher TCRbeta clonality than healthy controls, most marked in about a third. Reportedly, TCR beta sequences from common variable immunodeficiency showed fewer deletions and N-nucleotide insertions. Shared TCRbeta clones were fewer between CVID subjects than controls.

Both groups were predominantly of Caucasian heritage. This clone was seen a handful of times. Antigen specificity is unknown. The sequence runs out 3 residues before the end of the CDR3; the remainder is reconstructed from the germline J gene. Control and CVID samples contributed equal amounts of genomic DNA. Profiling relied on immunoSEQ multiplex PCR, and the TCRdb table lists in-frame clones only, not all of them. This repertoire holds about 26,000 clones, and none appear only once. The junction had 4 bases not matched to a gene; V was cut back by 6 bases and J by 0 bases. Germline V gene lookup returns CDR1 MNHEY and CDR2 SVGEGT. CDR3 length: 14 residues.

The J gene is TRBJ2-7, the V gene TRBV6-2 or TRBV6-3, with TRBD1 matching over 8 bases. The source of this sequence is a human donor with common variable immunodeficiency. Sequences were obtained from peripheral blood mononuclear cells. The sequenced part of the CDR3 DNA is TGTGCCAGCAGCAGGGACAGGAGCTCCTACGAG. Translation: CASSRDRSSYE. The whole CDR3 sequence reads CASSRDRSSYEQYF.